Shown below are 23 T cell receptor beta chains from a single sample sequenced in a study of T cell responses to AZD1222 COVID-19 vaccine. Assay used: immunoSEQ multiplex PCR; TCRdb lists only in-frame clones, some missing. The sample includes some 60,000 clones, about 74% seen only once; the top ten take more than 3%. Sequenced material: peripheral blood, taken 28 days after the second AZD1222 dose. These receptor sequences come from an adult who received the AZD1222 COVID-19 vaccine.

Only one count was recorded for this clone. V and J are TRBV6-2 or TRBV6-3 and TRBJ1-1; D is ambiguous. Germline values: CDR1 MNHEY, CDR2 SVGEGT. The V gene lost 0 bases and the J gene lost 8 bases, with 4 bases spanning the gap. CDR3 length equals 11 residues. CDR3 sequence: CASSYSGEAFF. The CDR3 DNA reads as TGTGCCAGCAGTTACTCGGGGGAAGCTTTCTTT.

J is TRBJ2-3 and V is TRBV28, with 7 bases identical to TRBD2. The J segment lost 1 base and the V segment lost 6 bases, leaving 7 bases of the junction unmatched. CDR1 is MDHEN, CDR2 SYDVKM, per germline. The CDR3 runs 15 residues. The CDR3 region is CASRRAAGGTDTQYF. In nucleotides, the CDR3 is TGTGCCAGCAGGCGGGCGGCGGGGGGCACAGATACGCAGTATTTT.

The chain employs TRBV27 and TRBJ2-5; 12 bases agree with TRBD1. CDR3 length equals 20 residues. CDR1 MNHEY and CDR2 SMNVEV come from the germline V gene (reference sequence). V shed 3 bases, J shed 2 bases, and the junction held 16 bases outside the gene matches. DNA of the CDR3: TGTGCCAGCAGTTTGACGCCGGGACAGGGGGCGAGGAGTGATCAAGAGACCCAGTACTTC. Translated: CASSLTPGQGARSDQETQYF.

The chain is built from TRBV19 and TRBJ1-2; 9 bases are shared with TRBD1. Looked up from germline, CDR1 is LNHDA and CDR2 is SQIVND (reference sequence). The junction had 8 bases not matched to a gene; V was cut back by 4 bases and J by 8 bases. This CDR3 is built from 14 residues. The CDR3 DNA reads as TGTGCCAGTAGTACCCGGGGGACAGGGAACGGCTACACCTTC. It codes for CASSTRGTGNGYTF.

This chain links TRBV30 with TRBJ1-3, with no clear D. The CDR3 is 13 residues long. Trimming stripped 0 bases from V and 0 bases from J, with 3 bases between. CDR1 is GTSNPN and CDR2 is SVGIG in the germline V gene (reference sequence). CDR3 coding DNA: TGTGCCTGGAGTGTCACCTCTGGAAACACCATATATTTT. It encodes CAWSVTSGNTIYF.

This chain's CDR3 is CASSLEDINQPQHF. The CDR3 DNA follows: TGTGCCAGCAGCTTAGAGGACATCAATCAGCCCCAGCATTTT. The rearrangement links TRBV7-9 to TRBJ1-5, with a weak D call TRBD1 (5 bases). CDR3 length: 14 amino acids. CDR1 is SEHNR, CDR2 FQNEAQ, per germline (reference sequence). V shed 1 base and J shed 3 bases, with 7 bases lying between them.

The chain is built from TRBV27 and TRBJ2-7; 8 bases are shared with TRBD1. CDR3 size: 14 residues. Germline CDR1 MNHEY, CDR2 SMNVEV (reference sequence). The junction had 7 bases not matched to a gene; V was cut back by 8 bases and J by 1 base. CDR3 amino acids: CASGTGGWSYEQYF. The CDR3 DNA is TGTGCCAGCGGTACAGGGGGGTGGTCCTACGAGCAGTACTTC.

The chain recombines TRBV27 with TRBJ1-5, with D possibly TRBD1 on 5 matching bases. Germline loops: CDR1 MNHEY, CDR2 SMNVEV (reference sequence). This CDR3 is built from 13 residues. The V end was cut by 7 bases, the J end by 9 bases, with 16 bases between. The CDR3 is CASMRVDGGPQHF. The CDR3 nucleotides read TGTGCCAGCATGAGGGTGGATGGGGGGCCCCAGCATTTT.

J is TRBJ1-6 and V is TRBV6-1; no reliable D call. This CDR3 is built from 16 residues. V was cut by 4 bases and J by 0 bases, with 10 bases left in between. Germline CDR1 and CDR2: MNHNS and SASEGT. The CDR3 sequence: CASSGDMSSYNSPLHF. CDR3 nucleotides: TGTGCCAGCAGTGGGGATATGAGCTCCTATAATTCACCCCTCCACTTT.

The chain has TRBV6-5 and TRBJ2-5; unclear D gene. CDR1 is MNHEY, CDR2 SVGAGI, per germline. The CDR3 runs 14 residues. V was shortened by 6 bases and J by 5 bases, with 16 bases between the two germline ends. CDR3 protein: CASRAFDGGETQYF. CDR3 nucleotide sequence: TGTGCCAGCAGGGCCTTTGACGGTGGGGAGACCCAGTACTTC.

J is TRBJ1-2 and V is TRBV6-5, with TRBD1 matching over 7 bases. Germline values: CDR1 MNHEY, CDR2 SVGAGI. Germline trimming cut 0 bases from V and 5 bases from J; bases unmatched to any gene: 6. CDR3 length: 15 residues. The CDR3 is CASSYSLGQAYGYTF. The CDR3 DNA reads TGTGCCAGCAGTTACTCCCTCGGACAGGCTTATGGCTACACCTTC.

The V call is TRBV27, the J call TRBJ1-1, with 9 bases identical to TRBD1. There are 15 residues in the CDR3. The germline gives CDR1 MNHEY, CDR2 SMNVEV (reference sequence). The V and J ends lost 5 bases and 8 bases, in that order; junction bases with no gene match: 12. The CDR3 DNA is TGTGCCAGCAGTCTTACCGGGACAGGGCGTGGGGAAGCTTTCTTT. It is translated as CASSLTGTGRGEAFF.

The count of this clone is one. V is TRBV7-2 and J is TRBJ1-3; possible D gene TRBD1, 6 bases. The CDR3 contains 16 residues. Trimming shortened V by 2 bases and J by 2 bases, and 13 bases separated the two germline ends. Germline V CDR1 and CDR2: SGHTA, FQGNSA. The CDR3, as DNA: TGTGCCAGCAGCTTATGGGGGGGCGATGCTGGAAACACCATATATTTT. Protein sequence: CASSLWGGDAGNTIYF.

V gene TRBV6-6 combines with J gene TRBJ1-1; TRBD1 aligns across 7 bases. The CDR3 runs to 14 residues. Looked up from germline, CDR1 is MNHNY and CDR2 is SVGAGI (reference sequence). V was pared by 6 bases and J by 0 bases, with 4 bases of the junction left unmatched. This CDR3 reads CASRQTGMNTEAFF. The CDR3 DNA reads TGTGCCAGCAGGCAGACAGGGATGAACACTGAAGCTTTCTTT.

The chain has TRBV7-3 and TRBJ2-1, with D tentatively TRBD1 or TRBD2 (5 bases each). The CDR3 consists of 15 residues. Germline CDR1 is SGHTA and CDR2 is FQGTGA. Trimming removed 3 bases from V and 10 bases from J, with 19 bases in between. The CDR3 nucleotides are TGTGCCAGCAGCTTTAGCCTAGCCCTTGAGGGGGAGCAGTTCTTC. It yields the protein CASSFSLALEGEQFF.

CDR3: CAGTAGPKDTQYF. CDR3 sequence (DNA): TGTGCCGGAACGGCCGGCCCAAAGGATACGCAGTATTTT. The chain employs TRBV5-6 and TRBJ2-3; D is unresolved. The V and J ends lost 10 bases and 6 bases respectively, with 18 bases between them. Germline values: CDR1 SGHDT, CDR2 YYEEEE. The CDR3 sequence is 13 residues long.

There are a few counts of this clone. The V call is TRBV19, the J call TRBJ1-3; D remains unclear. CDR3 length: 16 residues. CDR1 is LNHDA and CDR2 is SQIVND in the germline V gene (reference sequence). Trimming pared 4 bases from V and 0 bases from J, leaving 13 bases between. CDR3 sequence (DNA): TGTGCCAGTAGTAAAGGAAGGGCCCGCTCTGGAAACACCATATATTTT. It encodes CASSKGRARSGNTIYF.

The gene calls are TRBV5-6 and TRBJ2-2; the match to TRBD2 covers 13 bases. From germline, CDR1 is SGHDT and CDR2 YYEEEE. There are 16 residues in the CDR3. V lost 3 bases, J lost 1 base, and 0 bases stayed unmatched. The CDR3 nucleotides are TGTGCCAGCAGCTGGACTAGCGGGGGGAACACCGGGGAGCTGTTTTTT. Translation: CASSWTSGGNTGELFF.

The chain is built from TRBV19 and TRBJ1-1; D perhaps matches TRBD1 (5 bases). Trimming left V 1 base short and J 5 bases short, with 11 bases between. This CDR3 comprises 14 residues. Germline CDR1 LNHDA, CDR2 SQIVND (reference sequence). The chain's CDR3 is CASSIGGESTEAFF. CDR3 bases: TGTGCCAGTAGTATAGGGGGCGAAAGTACTGAAGCTTTCTTT.

This CDR3 is CASTQRGRVQETQYF. In nucleotides, the CDR3 is TGTGCCAGCACCCAACGAGGACGGGTCCAAGAGACCCAGTACTTC. The rearrangement uses TRBV6-5 and TRBJ2-5; D remains unclear. In germline, CDR1 is MNHEY, CDR2 SVGAGI. The CDR3 is 15 amino acids. Deletions cut 7 bases from V and 1 base from J, with 16 bases between.

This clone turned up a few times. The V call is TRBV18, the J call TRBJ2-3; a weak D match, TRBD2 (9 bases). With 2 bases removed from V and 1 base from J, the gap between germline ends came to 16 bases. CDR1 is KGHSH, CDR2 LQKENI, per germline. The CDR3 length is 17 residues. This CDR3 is CASSPSGGTGRTDTQYF. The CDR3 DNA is TGTGCCAGCTCACCAAGCGGGGGGACAGGCCGCACAGATACGCAGTATTTT.

The CDR3 nucleotides are TGCGCCAGCAGCCAAGATGTCCGGGGCTACACTGAAGCTTTCTTT. Protein: CASSQDVRGYTEAFF. The V call is TRBV4-3, the J call TRBJ1-1, with D possibly TRBD1 on 5 matching bases. V was pared by 0 bases and J by 3 bases, with 11 bases between. Germline V gene sequence: CDR1 LGHNA, CDR2 YSLEER. The CDR3 runs to 15 residues.

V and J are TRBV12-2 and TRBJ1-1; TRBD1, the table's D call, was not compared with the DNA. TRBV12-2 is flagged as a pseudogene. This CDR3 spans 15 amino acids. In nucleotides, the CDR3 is TGTGCAAGTCGCTTAGCGAGGACAACGAACACTGAAGCTTTCTTT. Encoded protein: CASRLARTTNTEAFF.